These T cell receptor beta chains were read from a single sample in a study of monozygotic twins with inflammatory bowel disease. TCRdb re-called the 5' RACE reads and shows each CDR3 protein once, DNA omitted. The sample yields some 150,000 distinct CDR3 sequences, of which the top ten take up roughly 2.4%. The sequenced material came from blood. These receptors were taken from a human donor with ulcerative colitis or Crohn's disease, or a healthy co-twin of an affected twin (not recorded which). The CDR3 runs from the conserved cysteine through the conserved F or W. Fields, in order: J gene, V gene, CDR3 protein.

>TRBJ1-4|TRBV20-1
CSARIRRGPVEKLFF
>TRBJ2-5|TRBV12-3/TRBV12-4
CASSLGTGRETQYF
>TRBJ2-5|TRBV18
CASSPNRGLAGSTEETQYF
>TRBJ2-7|TRBV5-6
CASSPDRTSYEQYF
>TRBJ2-1|TRBV3-1
CASSPLRERSYNEQFF
>TRBJ1-1|TRBV28
CASSSTGEGWNTEAFF
>TRBJ2-3|TRBV7-9
CASSLAEVRDSTDTQYF
>TRBJ2-7|TRBV20-1
CSARAPERGKIPTYEQYF
>TRBJ2-7|TRBV5-5
CASSLSPRGYEQYF
>TRBJ1-5|TRBV24-1
CARGAGPNQPQHF
>TRBJ1-5|TRBV6-2/TRBV6-3
CASSGISGLPRVSNQPQHF
>TRBJ1-1|TRBV5-1
CASSFSGGETEAFF
>TRBJ2-2|TRBV14
CASSLNSGLAGELFF
>TRBJ2-7|TRBV12-3/TRBV12-4
CASSLSWVSRYEQYF
>TRBJ2-7|TRBV20-1
CSARDGYEQYF
>TRBJ1-6|TRBV18
CASSPPPGNGVSPLHF
>TRBJ2-7|TRBV20-1
CSARDSRLGYEQYF
>TRBJ1-5|TRBV7-2
CASRLGDRPQHF
>TRBJ2-1|TRBV10-3
CAISESGEDEQFF
>TRBJ2-3|TRBV12-3/TRBV12-4
CASSPTGGGGTQYF
>TRBJ2-6|TRBV18
CASSRGASGANVLTF
>TRBJ1-1|TRBV12-3/TRBV12-4
CASTPDLWGNTEAFF
>TRBJ2-7|TRBV27
CASSLSGRGHYEQYF
>TRBJ2-1|TRBV7-3
CASSLMGGLLDNEQFF
>TRBJ1-4|TRBV7-6
CASSLSQGWTNEKLFF
>TRBJ2-7|TRBV5-1
CASSLLQGTSYEQYF
>TRBJ2-5|TRBV11-2
CASSPQGGKQETQYF
>TRBJ1-3|TRBV5-1
CASSLAGSGNTIYF
>TRBJ2-1|TRBV20-1
CSARGRNRYNEQFF
>TRBJ1-4|TRBV11-2
CASRFTATTNEKLFF
>TRBJ1-4|TRBV4-3
CASSQVQDMREKLFF
>TRBJ2-7|TRBV5-1
CASSSGPASYEQYF
>TRBJ2-7|TRBV27
CASSAVPGSHEYEQYF